This T cell receptor beta chain was profiled in a study of cytomegalovirus exposure and HLA in healthy donors. V was trimmed by 2 bases and J by 7 bases, leaving 12 bases between them. CDR1 and CDR2 (germline): MNHEY, SVGAGI. This CDR3 is 15 amino acids long. The primer mix had 60 Vbeta and 13 Jbeta primers. Sequencing used immunoSEQ multiplex PCR; TCRdb keeps in-frame clones, though not all of them. Among roughly 150,000 clones listed, around three quarters were seen once. This clone was seen a few times. This chain joins TRBV6-5 and TRBJ1-6; D possibly corresponds to TRBD1 (6 bases). The sample taken for sequencing was PBMCs. This TCR was recovered from a woman in her thirties or forties in good health and CMV-seronegative. DNA of the CDR3: TGTGCCAGCAGTTACCAGGGACAATCAAATTCACCCCTCCACTTT. It specifies CASSYQGQSNSPLHF.